The 9 T cell receptor beta chains below come from one sample, sequenced in a study of blood T cell repertoires in COVID-19. Assay: immunoSEQ multiplex PCR; the TCRdb copy retains only in-frame clones and omits some. The table has 100,000 or so clones, approximately 90% seen once. The source material was peripheral blood. These receptors were collected from a human donor with active COVID-19. The donor label of this sample is uncertain.

The chain links TRBV27 to TRBJ2-7, with 9 bases fitting TRBD2. V was clipped by 8 bases and J by 6 bases; unmatched bases: 11. The CDR3 spans 14 residues. Per the germline V gene, CDR1 is MNHEY and CDR2 is SMNVEV (reference sequence). The DNA for the CDR3 is TGTGCCAGCGGATTTAGCGGGGGAAGGCGCGAGCAGTACTTC. This translates into CASGFSGGRREQYF.

CDR3 amino acids: CASSWTSGGADTQYF. The CDR3 DNA is TGTGCCAGCAGTTGGACTAGCGGGGGGGCAGATACGCAGTATTTT. The chain joins TRBV6-2 or TRBV6-3 to TRBJ2-3; 15 nucleotides match TRBD2. The junction had 0 bases not matched to a gene; V was cut back by 4 bases and J by 4 bases. Germline V gene lookup returns CDR1 MNHEY and CDR2 SVGEGT. The CDR3 is 15 residues long.

This clone showed up just a few times. The chain uses TRBV5-8 and TRBJ2-7; D call uncertain. Trimming left V 0 bases short and J 0 bases short, with 7 bases between. The CDR3 runs 14 residues. Germline lookup yields CDR1 SGHTS and CDR2 YDEGEE. CDR3 in DNA: TGTGCCAGCAGCTTGGAACAGATCTCCTACGAGCAGTACTTC. Translated: CASSLEQISYEQYF.

The chain links TRBV7-8 to TRBJ2-3; 11 nucleotides match TRBD2. This CDR3 comprises 16 residues. Germline trimming cut 5 bases from V and 4 bases from J; bases unmatched to any gene: 8. Germline V gives CDR1 SGHVS, CDR2 FQNEAQ. The CDR3 is CASSAQLAGVPDTQYF. The CDR3 region has the DNA TGTGCCAGCAGCGCCCAACTAGCGGGGGTCCCAGATACGCAGTATTTT.

The chain employs TRBV5-1 and TRBJ2-1, with 9 bases lining up with TRBD2. Germline V gives CDR1 SGHRS, CDR2 YFSETQ. V was pared by 4 bases and J by 4 bases, with 9 bases of the junction left unmatched. The CDR3 contains 16 residues. The CDR3 DNA reads TGCGCCAGCAGCGGCCCGCTAGCGGGGCTTTACAATGAGCAGTTCTTC. Encoded protein: CASSGPLAGLYNEQFF.

Remarks on this clone: In the same sample, other DNA sequences code for this CDR3. The gene calls are TRBV6-1 and TRBJ2-5; D not certain. This CDR3 is 14 amino acids long. Germline assignment: CDR1 MNHNS and CDR2 SASEGT. Trimming removed 1 base at V and 0 bases at J, with 6 bases between. CDR3 DNA sequence: TGTGCCAGCAGTGAAGGTCCCTACCAAGAGACCCAGTACTTC. Amino acids: CASSEGPYQETQYF.

The chain couples TRBV25-1 to TRBJ2-1, with D uncertain. The length of the CDR3 is 11 residues. CDR1 and CDR2 from the germline V gene are MGHDK and SYGVNS. V lost 4 bases and J lost 6, with 4 bases in between. CDR3 DNA sequence: TGTGCCAGCAGTGGTAGCAATGAGCAGTTCTTC. Translating gives CASSGSNEQFF.

The V call is TRBV25-1, the J call TRBJ2-3, with 12 bases fitting TRBD1. Germline CDR1 MGHDK, CDR2 SYGVNS. The ends lost 4 bases at V and 13 bases at J; junction bases unmatched: 3. The CDR3 is 12 residues long. The CDR3 spells CASSAGTGGEYF. The CDR3 region has the DNA TGTGCCAGCAGTGCCGGGACAGGGGGCGAGTATTTT.

This clone was seen a few times. The rearrangement joins TRBV7-9 to TRBJ2-1, with D tentatively TRBD2 (5 bases). CDR3 length: 13 residues. Deletions cut 5 bases from V and 7 bases from J, with 12 bases between. Germline CDR1 reads SEHNR; CDR2 reads FQNEAQ (reference sequence). Here the CDR3 reads CASSTGTGNEQFF. In nucleotides, the CDR3 is TGTGCCAGCAGCACCGGTACGGGGAATGAGCAGTTCTTC.